This T cell receptor beta chain was profiled in a study of cytomegalovirus exposure and HLA in healthy donors (dated by TCRdb to 2017 to 2019). Regarding the study in general: According to an earlier analysis of around 600 of the donors, some 180 million T cells yielded 117 million unique TCR beta sequences and less than 300 Gb of sequence data. To predict cytomegalovirus infection status, the study brought together high-throughput TCR immunosequencing, statistical association of individual TCRs with disease status, and machine learning. About 330 gigabases of sequencing data and approximately 91 million unique TCR sequences made up an early release that covered 640 HLA-typed donors. In addition to the first cohort of about 650 subjects, a separate validation cohort of some 120 different subjects was used. Of the approximately 400 genotyped donors, 65% to 90% fell in the genetic ancestry cluster associated with self-reported Caucasian donors. A later analysis re-analyzed previously published TCR beta repertoires from 650 to 800 donors and added high-resolution HLA genotyping to study TCR occurrence patterns. Every repertoire in the discovery cohort had been generated on one and the same sequencing platform. On average, roughly 240,000 unique TCR beta nucleotide sequences were sequenced per donor among 350 to 400 genotyped donors of the cohort, with 15% to 20% of those sequences being non-productive. The study aimed to test whether signatures of past pathogen exposure could be identified by cataloging public T cell receptors. The T cell repertoires of under 700 subjects were profiled by immunosequencing and related to cytomegalovirus serostatus. Roughly 5 DR-DQ haplotypes were handled as single units for association and clustering because linkage in the cohort was strong. Rather than using new phenotypic data, the later analysis identified candidate immune exposures from TCR beta sequences and from how often those sequences occurred across donors. Alongside the repertoire data, information on donor age, sex, ethnicity and CMV serostatus was compiled. In an earlier analysis of a few hundred of the donors, high-throughput TCR beta sequencing was used to judge whether each TCR beta V gene segment behaved as functional or pseudogenic. The number of typed donors differed by locus: about 629-630 for A, B, C, DRB1 and DQB1; 500 to 550 for DQA1; about 600 for DPA1; and 400 to 480 for DPB1. Both class I and class II loci were covered by HLA typing, at four-digit resolution. Genome-wide SNP genotypes for about 65% of the roughly 670 donors were used in a later genetic analysis, which treated that subset as a discovery cohort. The investigation overall reported the following: Compared with equally common non-associated chains, HLA-associated TCR beta chains in a later analysis were more clonally expanded and had lower generation probabilities. A further reported finding was that TCR beta sequences accurately predicted the HLA-A and HLA-B alleles for most subjects in the first cohort. V-gene and J-gene trimming of TCR beta chains was associated with a missense DCLRE1C variant in a later genetic analysis, and the association was replicated in an independent cohort. Immune exposure information for the cohort was limited to CMV serostatus. Because counts were too low, roughly 16 rarely observed V segments, including chromosome 9 orphons, were left out of the earlier analysis of some 640 of the donors. Assigning TCR associations to individual alleles was difficult when HLA alleles, especially DR and DQ, strongly co-occurred. In an earlier analysis of some 500 of the donors, most TCR beta V segments appeared in productive rearrangements about 90% or about 30% of the time, broadly matching IMGT annotations. Because HLA typing was missing for some donors at each locus, association tests included only the typed subset. Several of the top co-occurrence clusters appeared to be linked to parvovirus B19, influenza, CMV and Epstein-Barr virus, according to a later analysis. In a later analysis, about 17,000 TCR beta sequences were associated with specific HLA alleles at a false discovery rate of 0.05. A cluster of highly shared sequence variants was judged likely to be a technical artifact of the sequencing pipeline. In vitro tests confirmed that a few of the cytomegalovirus-associated TCR beta chains recognize cytomegalovirus antigens. In a later analysis, TCR association rates were found to vary across HLA loci, with the most associated TCRs seen for DRB1 alleles and the fewest for HLA-C alleles. A total of around 150 TCR beta chains were listed by the study as associated with cytomegalovirus. Correlated functional status among segregating V segments might be attributable to linkage disequilibrium, but an unknown experimental factor could not be ruled out. The classifier was reported to diagnose cytomegalovirus status with high specificity and sensitivity in both the original cohort and the validation cohort. A later genetic analysis reported fewer N-insertions in productive TCRs among donors in an Asian-associated ancestry cluster than the roughly 700-donor mean. The presence/absence analyses assumed that sequencing depth was roughly uniform across donors, and that assumption may not be true. Most CMV-associated TCR beta chains appeared to be HLA-restricted in a later analysis, and the HLA associations seemed to be driven largely by CMV exposure. Because the 87-base-pair reads could not distinguish some IMGT-functional V segments, including TRBV6-2 and TRBV6-3, those segments were excluded. Most TCR sequences were seen in very few donors, while some public TCRs were found in many individuals. The authors suggested that the approach could potentially be extended to other disease states and immunological phenotypes. The cohort was sequenced for TCR beta chains only, and without alpha or paired-chain data the features that could be detected were limited.

The cohort comprised fewer than 750 healthy bone marrow donors. All cohort members were sampled while nominally healthy, although unrecorded immune exposures were likely present. The donor was CMV seropositive and belonged to the group of some 290 seropositive cohort members. A peripheral blood sample was collected from each donor, and TCR beta sequencing was performed on peripheral blood mononuclear cells. Genomic DNA extraction from the blood cell samples was performed with the Qiagen DNeasy Blood Extraction Kit. This clone occurred once. The antigen this receptor binds is unknown. Qualities for individual bases were not recorded, and no much larger clone is one base off. Looking up the germline V gene yields CDR1 SGHRS and CDR2 YFSETQ. At the junction V is shortened by 3 bases and J by 4 bases; bases outside the gene matches: 7. The CDR3 covers 15 residues, taking in both the cysteine and the phenylalanine. Here the CDR3 DNA is all that survives: 45 bases in frame from base 1.

Receptors were amplified or captured by the immunoSEQ multiplex PCR assay. A mixture of 60 forward primers for TCR Vbeta segments and 13 reverse primers for TCR Jbeta segments was used in the multiplex PCR. The CDR3 region of rearranged TCR beta genes was amplified from genomic DNA by a multiplex PCR assay. The Illumina HiSeq System was used to sequence the amplified TCR beta libraries as 87-base-pair reads. The original pipeline was this. In a later analysis, roughly 80 million unique TCR beta chains were counted across the 500 to 850 repertoires, and around 11 million of these chains were shared by at least two donors. Raw reads were error-corrected and collapsed into unique sequences with a nearest-neighbor algorithm that merged closely related sequences to remove PCR and sequencing errors. To assign V, D and J gene segments, CDR3 sequences were aligned to IMGT reference sequences. For a sequence to be retained, at least a six-nucleotide match to both a V gene segment and a J gene segment was required. A rearrangement counted as productive if the CDR3 had no stop codons and remained in frame with V and J, and every other rearrangement counted as non-productive. Following IMGT convention, CDR3 was defined as the stretch from the second conserved V-encoded cysteine to the conserved J-encoded phenylalanine. In an earlier analysis of more than 550 of the donors, sequences lacking an unambiguous match to a single V gene segment were excluded. In an earlier analysis of a few hundred of the donors, V segments were called functional above 56.7% productive rearrangements and were called segregating when the between-donor standard deviation exceeded 5%. To diagnose cytomegalovirus status from the catalog of TCR beta chain sequences, a statistical classification framework was built. A later analysis assigned V and J genes by comparing TCR nucleotide sequences with IMGT/GENE-DB human TR gene sequences. A later analysis assigned CDR3 sequences and most-parsimonious VDJ recombination scenarios with the TCRdist pipeline. A later analysis defined each TCR beta chain by its CDR3 amino acid sequence plus V-gene family, and excluded reads lacking a unique V-gene family. A later analysis removed several hundred highly shared, low-generation-probability nucleotide sequences to deal with suspected cross-contamination and a sequencing artifact. For each public chain, a later analysis derived a clonal expansion index from normalized ranks of inferred template counts within each repertoire. A later analysis computed generation probabilities with a VDJ recombination model fitted to out-of-frame rearrangements, and checked the results against IGoR. A later analysis scored TCR-TCR, TCR-HLA and TCR-CMV co-occurrence with hypergeometric tests, applying a repertoire-size bias correction to TCR pairs. In a later analysis, false discovery rates were estimated by permuting HLA or CMV assignments 20 times. A later analysis grouped co-occurring TCRs with DBSCAN, adding TCRdist sequence similarity when clustering within HLA-allele-positive subsets. Repertoires with fewer than 30,000 or more than 120,000 public chains were left out of co-occurrence clustering, as were five repertoires with anomalous nucleotide sharing. Imported from immuneACCESS, the table was reduced by TCRdb to in-frame sequences with V and J called. These copies leave out some clones; in studies compared against another copy, an unresolved V gene accounts for under half, and the cause of the remainder is not known. That table supplies the V and J calls and clone size; D and trimming were determined from the DNA. The sample yields about 120,000 clones; around 80% were counted once. About 3% of the sample is held by the ten biggest clonotypes.

The chain couples TRBV5-1 to TRBJ1-2, with 9 bases matching TRBD1. Source material: PBMCs. The receptor was isolated from a woman aged 40 to 55 in good health and CMV-seropositive. The nucleotides are TGCGCCAGCAGCTCCATAGGGACAGGGAGCTATGGCTACACCTTC. Translated, this gives CASSSIGTGSYGYTF.